Given below is one TCR beta chain in context. The antigen is not known. Germline V gene sequence: CDR1 LNHDA, CDR2 SQIVND (reference sequence). Trimming at V came to 6 bases and at J to 5 bases, leaving 4 bases not matched to a gene. The CDR3 has 13 residues. The PCR ran on 60 Vbeta and 13 Jbeta primers. Clones were read by immunoSEQ multiplex PCR, and TCRdb kept only the in-frame ones, dropping some. Among roughly 190,000 clones listed, over 75% were seen once. This record comes from a study of cytomegalovirus exposure and HLA in healthy donors. Study-level findings and limits: A few CMV-associated chains were confirmed in vitro to be specific for CMV antigens. The productive fraction for most TCR beta V segments was about 87% or about 30% in an earlier analysis.

The clonotype comes from a woman aged 45-65 years in good health and CMV-seropositive. The chain couples TRBV19 to TRBJ1-1; TRBD1 aligns across 9 bases. The sample comprised PBMCs. CDR3: CASSTGGRTEAFF. The CDR3 DNA is TGTGCCAGTAGCACAGGGGGCCGAACTGAAGCTTTCTTT. The entire variable domain, with the rest obtained from reference TRBV19 and TRBJ1-1, is as follows: DGGITQSPKYLFRKEGQNVTLSCEQNLNHDAMYWYRQDPGQGLRLIYYSQIVNDFQKGDIAEGYSVSREKKESFPLTVTSAQKNPTAFYLCASSTGGRTEAFFGQGTRLTVV.